This T cell receptor beta chain was documented in a study of cytomegalovirus exposure and HLA in healthy donors. Looking at the study overall: A prior study identified approximately 120 million unique TCR beta sequences from 200 million or so T cells. The Caucasian-associated ancestry cluster contained 81% of the approximately 410 genotyped donors.

As for this clone: Antigen unknown.

Primers included in the PCR were 60 Vbeta and 13 Jbeta primers. The assay was immunoSEQ multiplex PCR, and TCRdb's table has in-frame clones only and misses some. The profile shows roughly 190,000 clones, 78% of them singletons. Findings and limits, study-wide: Cytomegalovirus-associated status was assigned to approximately 160 TCR beta chains.

The sample comprised PBMCs. This clonotype was obtained from a woman aged 25 to 39 in good health and CMV-seropositive.

The CDR3 reads CASSPGLPDTQYF. CDR3 DNA sequence: TGTGCCAGTAGCCCGGGACTGCCCGATACGCAGTATTTT. The chain couples TRBV19 to TRBJ2-3, with D tentatively TRBD2 (6 bases). Germline V gene data show CDR1 as LNHDA and CDR2 as SQIVND (reference sequence). CDR3 length: 13 residues. Trimming took off 6 bases at V and 6 bases at J, with 13 bases between the two ends.